This TCR beta chain is from a study of cytomegalovirus exposure and HLA in healthy donors (dated by TCRdb to 2015 to 2018). A note on the overall study: An earlier analysis of several hundred of the donors reported about 250 Gb of sequence data and around 110 million unique TCR beta sequences from about 179 million T cells. A separate validation cohort of approximately 130 different subjects was used in addition to the 666-subject first cohort. A later genetic analysis took genome-wide SNP genotypes for about 65% of the roughly 670 donors and used that subset as a discovery cohort. The later analysis used no new phenotypic data to find candidate immune exposures, relying instead on TCR beta sequences and their occurrence across donors. All discovery cohort repertoires had been generated using a single sequencing platform. Among the roughly 380 genotyped donors, about 83% belonged to the genetic ancestry cluster associated with self-reported Caucasian donors. A later analysis re-examined previously published TCR beta repertoires from more than 650 donors and added high-resolution HLA genotyping to investigate patterns of TCR occurrence. Both class I and class II loci were covered by HLA typing, at four-digit resolution. The study combined high-throughput TCR immunosequencing, statistical association of individual TCRs with disease status, and machine learning to predict cytomegalovirus infection status. The study aimed to test whether cataloging public T cell receptors could reveal signatures of past pathogen exposure. Alongside the repertoire data, information on donor age, sex, ethnicity and CMV serostatus was compiled. The T cell repertoires of roughly 660 subjects were profiled by immunosequencing and related to cytomegalovirus serostatus. Among around 400 genotyped donors of the cohort, an average of around 240,000 unique TCR beta nucleotide sequences were sequenced per donor, roughly 20% of them non-productive. In an earlier analysis of more than 550 of the donors, high-throughput TCR beta sequencing was used to judge whether each TCR beta V gene segment behaved as functional or pseudogenic. Because of strong linkage in the cohort, a few DR-DQ haplotypes were treated as single units for association and clustering. Typing coverage varied by locus: roughly 629-630 donors for A, B, C, DRB1 and DQB1; roughly 510 for DQA1; about 600 for DPA1; roughly 470 for DPB1. An early release that covered approximately 600 HLA-typed donors contained about 300 gigabases of sequencing data and tens of millions of unique TCR sequences.

The germline V gene sets CDR1 to MGHRA and CDR2 to YSYEKL. Counted from cysteine to phenylalanine, this CDR3 has 15 amino acids. This entry keeps only the CDR3 DNA: 45 bases, framed from base 1. V loses 3 bases at its end and J loses 3 bases; junction bases beyond the gene matches: 5. The library was built by means of the immunoSEQ multiplex PCR assay. For the multiplex PCR, a mixture combining 60 forward primers for TCR Vbeta segments and 13 reverse primers for TCR Jbeta segments was used. Amplification of the CDR3 region of rearranged TCR beta genes was performed with a multiplex PCR assay on genomic DNA. The Illumina HiSeq System was used to sequence the amplified TCR beta libraries as 87-base-pair reads. Under the source paper's analysis protocol: In a later analysis, tens of millions of unique TCR beta chains were counted across the roughly 700 repertoires, and roughly 11 million of these chains were shared by at least two donors. Raw reads were error-corrected and collapsed into unique sequences by a nearest-neighbor algorithm in which closely related sequences were merged to remove PCR and sequencing errors. CDR3 sequences were aligned to IMGT reference sequences to assign V, D and J gene segments. Each retained sequence needed at least a six-nucleotide match to both a V gene segment and a J gene segment. Rearrangements were called productive when the CDR3 lacked stop codons and stayed in frame with V and J; all others were non-productive. CDR3 was defined by IMGT convention, running from the second conserved V-encoded cysteine to the conserved J-encoded phenylalanine. Sequences without an unambiguous match to a single V gene segment were excluded from the earlier analysis of approximately 560 of the donors. In an earlier analysis of 587 of the donors, a V segment was called functional when productive rearrangements were above 56.7%, and segregating when the standard deviation between donors exceeded 5%. A statistical classification framework was built for diagnosing cytomegalovirus status from the catalog of TCR beta chain sequences. In a later analysis, TCR nucleotide sequences were compared against IMGT/GENE-DB human TR gene sequences so that V and J genes could be assigned. A later analysis assigned CDR3 sequences and most-parsimonious VDJ recombination scenarios with the TCRdist pipeline. A later analysis defined each TCR beta chain by its CDR3 amino acid sequence plus V-gene family, and excluded reads lacking a unique V-gene family. A later analysis removed 500 to 600 highly shared, low-generation-probability nucleotide sequences to deal with suspected cross-contamination and a sequencing artifact. A later analysis calculated a clonal expansion index for each public chain from normalized within-repertoire ranks of inferred template counts. Generation probabilities in a later analysis came from a VDJ recombination model fitted to out-of-frame rearrangements, and those results were checked against IGoR. Hypergeometric tests were used in a later analysis to score TCR-TCR, TCR-HLA and TCR-CMV co-occurrence, with a repertoire-size bias correction applied to the TCR pairs. In a later analysis, false discovery rates were estimated by permuting HLA or CMV assignments 20 times. In a later analysis, co-occurring TCRs were grouped using DBSCAN, with TCRdist sequence similarity added in when clustering inside HLA-allele-positive subsets. Repertoires with fewer than 30,000 or more than 120,000 public chains, plus five repertoires with anomalous nucleotide sharing, were excluded from co-occurrence clustering. TCRdb's version of the immuneACCESS table is confined to in-frame rearrangements and falls short of the full clone set. An unresolved V gene accounts for under half of the shortfall where checked; the remainder is of unknown origin. V, J and clone size derive from that table, while D and trimming were established from the DNA sequence. Within this sample are approximately 130,000 clones, with roughly three quarters of them counted one time only. Around 1.8% of the sample is held by the ten biggest clonotypes.

Comment on this clone: Its specific antigen is unknown. No base-level quality is on record; no much larger clone is a single base apart.

The cohort consisted of approximately 690 healthy bone marrow donors. Cohort members were all nominally healthy when sampled, although unrecorded immune exposures were likely present. The donor tested CMV seronegative and was one of the 352 seronegative cohort members. Every donor gave a peripheral blood sample, and the peripheral blood mononuclear cells from that sample were used for TCR beta sequencing. The Qiagen DNeasy Blood Extraction Kit was used to extract genomic DNA from the blood cell samples. On the study overall, not on this receptor specifically: CMV serostatus was the only immune exposure information available for the cohort. A later analysis reported that several top co-occurrence clusters appeared linked to parvovirus B19, influenza, CMV and Epstein-Barr virus. Roughly uniform sequencing depth across donors was assumed in presence/absence analyses, although this assumption may not hold. Approximately 16 rarely observed V segments, including chromosome 9 orphons, were excluded from the earlier analysis of some 590 of the donors because counts were too low. An earlier analysis of some 590 of the donors showed that most TCR beta V segments appeared in productive rearrangements either about 87% or about 30% of the time, which broadly matched IMGT annotations. Cytomegalovirus status was reported to be diagnosed by the classifier with high specificity and sensitivity in both the original and validation cohorts. A few of the identified cytomegalovirus-associated TCR beta chains were confirmed in vitro to be specific for cytomegalovirus antigens. In a later analysis, HLA-associated TCR beta chains showed more clonal expansion and lower generation probabilities than non-associated chains that were equally common. In a later genetic analysis, fewer N-insertions in productive TCRs were reported among donors in an Asian-associated ancestry cluster than the roughly 700-donor mean. A later analysis found that most CMV-associated TCR beta chains appeared HLA-restricted, with HLA associations seemingly driven largely by CMV exposure. A further reported finding was that TCR beta sequences accurately predicted the HLA-A and HLA-B alleles for most subjects in the first cohort. Because some donors lacked HLA typing at each locus, the association tests relied only on the typed subset. An association between a missense DCLRE1C variant and V-gene and J-gene trimming of TCR beta chains was found in a later genetic analysis and replicated in an independent cohort. In a later analysis, some 17,000 TCR beta sequences were associated with specific HLA alleles at a false discovery rate of 0.05. Only TCR beta chains were sequenced in this cohort, and the absence of alpha or paired-chain data limited detectable features. Linkage disequilibrium might explain the correlated functional status among segregating V segments, but an unknown experimental factor could not be ruled out. A cluster of highly shared sequence variants was judged likely to represent a technical artifact of the sequencing pipeline. Most TCR sequences were seen in very few donors, while some public TCRs were found in many individuals. In a later analysis, TCR association rates were found to vary across HLA loci, with the most associated TCRs seen for DRB1 alleles and the fewest for HLA-C alleles. Some IMGT-functional V segments, including TRBV6-2 and TRBV6-3, could not be distinguished by the 87-base-pair reads and were therefore excluded. Assigning TCR associations to individual alleles was difficult when HLA alleles, especially DR and DQ, strongly co-occurred. The authors suggested that the approach could potentially be extended to other disease states and immunological phenotypes. The study gave a list of under 200 TCR beta chains associated with cytomegalovirus.

The specimen was PBMCs. Recombination linked TRBV4-1 to TRBJ2-7, with 10 bases aligning to TRBD2. This receptor was identified in a woman aged 40 to 55 in good health and CMV-seronegative. The nucleotide sequence is TGCGCCAGCAGCCAGGAAGCGGGGGGGCTCTACGAGCAGTACTTC. It is translated as CASSQEAGGLYEQYF.